Listed here are 17 T cell receptor beta chains from one sample, sequenced in a study of cytomegalovirus exposure and HLA in healthy donors. Sequenced by immunoSEQ multiplex PCR; TCRdb stores in-frame clones only, minus some. The sample carries approximately 120,000 clones, approximately 94% recorded once. Sequencing was done on a sample of PBMCs. All receptors come from a woman aged 18-29 years in good health and CMV-seronegative.

This sequence joins TRBV7-9 and TRBJ2-1; possibly TRBD1 for D (5 bases). Trimming pared 3 bases from V and 5 bases from J, leaving 8 bases between. This CDR3 is 13 amino acids long. The germline CDR1 and CDR2 sequences are SEHNR and FQNEAQ (reference sequence). The chain's CDR3 is CASSLKGDNEQFF. CDR3 coding DNA: TGTGCCAGCAGCTTGAAAGGGGACAATGAGCAGTTCTTC.

This clone has only a few counts. The V and J genes are TRBV2 and TRBJ2-7, with a possible D match to TRBD1 (7 bases). The ends were cut back, 8 bases at V and 2 bases at J, with 10 bases in the middle. The CDR3 spans 12 residues. CDR1 and CDR2 (germline): SNHLY, FYNNEI. CDR3 nucleotides: TGTGCCAGCGGGGGGACAGCCTACGAGCAGTACTTC. Protein product: CASGGTAYEQYF.

The chain is built from TRBV10-2 and TRBJ1-1; D is undetermined. CDR3 length equals 13 residues. Trimming cost V 6 bases and J 4 bases, with 12 bases left between them. CDR1 and CDR2 from the germline V gene are WSHSY and SAAADI. CDR3 region: CASRTGLGTEAFF. DNA for the CDR3: TGCGCCAGCAGGACCGGGTTGGGCACTGAAGCTTTCTTT.

The chain joins TRBV4-1 to TRBJ2-3, with 8 bases that match TRBD1. CDR1 MGHRA and CDR2 YSYEKL come from the germline V gene. This CDR3 has 17 residues. J was trimmed by 4 bases and V by 0 bases; bases with no gene match: 9. CDR3 region: CASSQERTGSFADTQYF. The DNA for the CDR3 is TGCGCCAGCAGCCAAGAACGGACAGGGTCCTTCGCAGATACGCAGTATTTT.

The table lists this clone with a few counts. V usage is TRBV4-1 and J usage is TRBJ2-3, with D uncertain. CDR3 length: 15 residues. The V and J ends lost 5 bases and 0 bases respectively, with 12 bases between them. The germline V gene has CDR1 MGHRA and CDR2 YSYEKL. CDR3 in amino acids: CASSFSASSTDTQYF. In DNA form, the CDR3 reads TGCGCCAGCAGCTTCAGCGCCAGTAGCACAGATACGCAGTATTTT.

This clone was detected only a few times. The gene calls are TRBV9 and TRBJ2-3; D not certain. The CDR3 has 14 residues. The V end was cut by 4 bases, the J end by 2 bases, with 11 bases between. Germline V lookup: CDR1 SGDLS, CDR2 YYNGEE. The CDR3 protein is CASSPYTSTDTQYF. CDR3 nucleotide sequence: TGTGCCAGCAGCCCTTACACGTCCACAGATACGCAGTATTTT.

The V call is TRBV6-1, the J call TRBJ2-1, with 9 bases identical to TRBD1. This CDR3 is built from 14 residues. Germline lookup yields CDR1 MNHNS and CDR2 SASEGT. J gave up 5 bases and V 4 bases, and 3 bases lay outside the gene matches. The CDR3 DNA reads as TGTGCCAGCAGTGGGGGGACAGGGAACAATGAGCAGTTCTTC. Its translation is CASSGGTGNNEQFF.

The V call is TRBV5-3, the J call TRBJ1-5; D might be TRBD1 (6 bases). TRBV5-3 is placed among ORFs of uncertain function. Deletions cut 2 bases from V and 5 bases from J, with 14 bases between. The CDR3 extends over 15 amino acids. CDR3 DNA sequence: TGTGCCAGAAGCTTAAGGGGGTCCCTATATCAGCCCCAGCATTTT. Encoded protein: CARSLRGSLYQPQHF.

The gene calls are TRBV5-6 and TRBJ2-3, with 9 positions matching TRBD2. The CDR3 runs to 17 residues. CDR1 SGHDT and CDR2 YYEEEE come from the germline V gene. Trimming cost V 4 bases and J 0 bases; bases outside gene matches: 9. The CDR3 DNA sequence: TGTGCCAGCAGCGCCGCCAGACTAGCGGTGAGCACAGATACGCAGTATTTT. This codes for CASSAARLAVSTDTQYF.

The CDR3 here is CASSPQGADTQYF. In nucleotides, the CDR3 is TGTGCCAGCAGCCCACAGGGGGCAGATACGCAGTATTTT. V and J are TRBV9 and TRBJ2-3, with 8 bases identical to TRBD1. From germline, CDR1 is SGDLS and CDR2 YYNGEE. J was trimmed by 4 bases and V by 4 bases; bases with no gene match: 2. This CDR3 spans 13 amino acids.

J is TRBJ1-2 and V is TRBV2; D gene unclear. The CDR3 spans 15 residues. Germline V lookup: CDR1 SNHLY, CDR2 FYNNEI. V was trimmed by 3 bases and J by 8 bases, leaving 19 bases between them. The CDR3 coding sequence is TGTGCCAGCAGTGAGTCGGTCGGCCGCGGTTGGGGCTACACCTTC. It codes for CASSESVGRGWGYTF.

V gene TRBV5-1 combines with J gene TRBJ2-7; 8 nucleotides match TRBD2. The CDR3 is 16 amino acids. The V gene's germline CDR1 is SGHRS and CDR2 YFSETQ. V shed 2 bases and J 5 bases; nucleotides not matched to a gene: 12. The CDR3 DNA reads TGCGCCAGCAGCTTACCTGGACAAGCGGGAGTAGACGAGCAGTACTTC. It translates to CASSLPGQAGVDEQYF.

This sequence joins TRBV7-2 and TRBJ2-1, with 7 bases that match TRBD2. Germline V gene data show CDR1 as SGHTA and CDR2 as FQGNSA. The CDR3 consists of 15 residues. Trimming removed 5 bases from V and 3 bases from J; junction bases left unmatched: 7. The CDR3 nucleotides read TGTGCCAGCAGCCAGTGGGAGGGCCGCTACAATGAGCAGTTCTTC. Protein: CASSQWEGRYNEQFF.

This rearrangement joins TRBV30 to TRBJ1-2, with D maybe TRBD1 (5 bases). In germline, CDR1 is GTSNPN, CDR2 SVGIG (reference sequence). The CDR3 extends over 13 amino acids. The ends were cut back, 6 bases at V and 1 base at J, with 12 bases in the middle. The CDR3, as DNA: TGTGCCTGCCAGGGCACGGATAACTATGGCTACACCTTC. Its translation is CACQGTDNYGYTF.

The rearrangement joins TRBV27 to TRBJ1-5, with TRBD1 identical over 7 bases. Germline CDR1 reads MNHEY; CDR2 reads SMNVEV (reference sequence). This CDR3 spans 15 amino acids. V was pared by 2 bases and J by 3 bases, with 4 bases of the junction left unmatched. This CDR3 is CASSLGGQPNQPQHF. CDR3 in DNA: TGTGCCAGCAGTTTAGGGGGACAGCCCAATCAGCCCCAGCATTTT.

This chain joins TRBV18 and TRBJ2-7; D gene uncertain. V shed 0 bases and J shed 6 bases, with 9 bases lying between them. Germline CDR1 KGHSH, CDR2 LQKENI. The CDR3 is 13 residues long. CDR3 DNA sequence: TGTGCCAGCTCACCACCTTCTGGCTTCGAGCAGTACTTC. Translation: CASSPPSGFEQYF.

The chain couples TRBV13 to TRBJ2-5, with 7 bases fitting TRBD1. The J segment lost 2 bases and the V segment lost 6 bases, leaving 12 bases of the junction unmatched. The germline V gene encodes CDR1 PRHDT and CDR2 FYEKMQ (reference sequence). The CDR3 spans 16 residues. In nucleotides, the CDR3 is TGTGCCAGCAGAGAACAGGGGACGAGGAGACAAGAGACCCAGTACTTC. Its protein is CASREQGTRRQETQYF.